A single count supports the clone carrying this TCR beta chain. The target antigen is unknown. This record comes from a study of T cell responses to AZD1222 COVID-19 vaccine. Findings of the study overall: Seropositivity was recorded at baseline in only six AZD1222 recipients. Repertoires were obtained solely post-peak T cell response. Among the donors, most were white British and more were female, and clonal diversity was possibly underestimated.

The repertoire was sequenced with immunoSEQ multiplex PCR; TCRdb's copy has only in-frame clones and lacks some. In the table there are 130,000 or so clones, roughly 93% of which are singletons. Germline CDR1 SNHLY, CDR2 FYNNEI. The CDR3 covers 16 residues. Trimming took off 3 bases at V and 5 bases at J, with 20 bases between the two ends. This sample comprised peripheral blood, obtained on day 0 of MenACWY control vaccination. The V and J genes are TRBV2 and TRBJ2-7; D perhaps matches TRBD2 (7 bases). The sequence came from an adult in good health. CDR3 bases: TGTGCCAGCAGTGACTACAGGGAGGGGGTCGAGGACGAGCAGTACTTC. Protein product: CASSDYREGVEDEQYF.